The T cell receptor beta chain under discussion was sequenced for a study of spatial heterogeneity in lung cancer. Background on the study: Each time, sequencing found more beta-chain sequences than alpha-chain sequences.

V lost 6 bases and J 7 bases, leaving 6 bases between the germline ends. Per the germline V gene, CDR1 is MGHDK and CDR2 is SYGVNS. This CDR3 region has 11 residues. This sample's time point: sample taken at primary tumor resection. Sequencing was performed on whole RNA extracted from tumor and nontumor lung tissue, or from frozen PBMC, and the material was left unsorted. Single TCR cDNA molecules each had their own unique molecular identifier. TCRdb reprocessed the 5' RACE reads via MiXCR and lists one record per CDR3 protein. The sample carries about 50,000 distinct CDR3 sequences, about 7.6% recorded once.

This specimen was PBMCs, taken at surgery. This clonotype was obtained from a female donor with early-stage non-small cell lung cancer. The chain couples TRBV25-1 to TRBJ1-4; D call uncertain. CDR3 in DNA: TGTGCCAGCAGCTTTGGTGAAAAACTGTTTTTT. It yields the protein CASSFGEKLFF.